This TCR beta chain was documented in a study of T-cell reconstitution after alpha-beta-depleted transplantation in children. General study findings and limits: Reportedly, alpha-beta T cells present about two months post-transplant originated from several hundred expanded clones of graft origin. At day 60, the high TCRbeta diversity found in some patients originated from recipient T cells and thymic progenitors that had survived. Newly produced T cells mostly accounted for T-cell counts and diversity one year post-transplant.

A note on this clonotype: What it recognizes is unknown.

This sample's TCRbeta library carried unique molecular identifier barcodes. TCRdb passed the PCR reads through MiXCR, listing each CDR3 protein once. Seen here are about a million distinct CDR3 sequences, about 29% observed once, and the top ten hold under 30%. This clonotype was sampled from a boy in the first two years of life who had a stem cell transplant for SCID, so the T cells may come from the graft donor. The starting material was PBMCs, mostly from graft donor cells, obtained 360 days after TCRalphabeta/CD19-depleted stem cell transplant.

CDR3 region: CASHRDSQETQYF. DNA for the CDR3: TGTGCCAGCCACCGGGACAGCCAAGAGACCCAGTACTTC. V usage is TRBV25-1 and J usage is TRBJ2-5; the match to TRBD1 covers 7 bases. This CDR3 contains 13 residues. Germline V gene lookup returns CDR1 MGHDK and CDR2 SYGVNS. V dropped 8 bases and J dropped 1; count of bases not matched to a gene: 4. Full variable domain (outside the CDR3, taken from reference TRBV25-1 and TRBJ2-5): EADIYQTPRYLVIGTGKKITLECSQTMGHDKMYWYQQDPGMELHLIHYSYGVNSTEKGDLSSESTVSRIRTEHFPLTLESARPSHTSQYLCASHRDSQETQYFGPGTRLLVL.